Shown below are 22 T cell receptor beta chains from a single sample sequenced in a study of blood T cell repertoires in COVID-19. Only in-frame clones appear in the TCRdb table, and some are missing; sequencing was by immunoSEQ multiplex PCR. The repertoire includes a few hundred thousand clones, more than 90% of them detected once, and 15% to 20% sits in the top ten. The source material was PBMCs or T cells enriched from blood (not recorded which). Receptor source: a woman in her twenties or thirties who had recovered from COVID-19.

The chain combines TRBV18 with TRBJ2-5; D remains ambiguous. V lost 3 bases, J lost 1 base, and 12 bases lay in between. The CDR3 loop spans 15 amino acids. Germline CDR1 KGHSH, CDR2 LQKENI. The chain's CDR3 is CASSPPNEVQETQYF. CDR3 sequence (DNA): TGTGCCAGCTCACCCCCGAATGAGGTCCAAGAGACCCAGTACTTC. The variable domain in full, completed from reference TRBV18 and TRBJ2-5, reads NAGVMQNPRHLVRRRGQEARLRCSPMKGHSHVYWYRQLPEEGLKFMVYLQKENIIDESGMPKERFSAEFPKEGPSILRIQQVVRGDSAAYFCASSPPNEVQETQYFGPGTRLLVL.

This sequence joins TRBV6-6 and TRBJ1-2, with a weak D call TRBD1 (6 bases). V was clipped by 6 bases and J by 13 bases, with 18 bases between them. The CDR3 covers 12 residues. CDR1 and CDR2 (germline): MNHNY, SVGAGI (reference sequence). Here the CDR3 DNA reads TGTGCCAGCAGAGACTGGACAGACCACTGCACCTTC. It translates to CASRDWTDHCTF.

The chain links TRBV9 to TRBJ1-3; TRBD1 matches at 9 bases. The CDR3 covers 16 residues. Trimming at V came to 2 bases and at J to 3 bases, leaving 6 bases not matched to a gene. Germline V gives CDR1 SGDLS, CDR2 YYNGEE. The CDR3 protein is CASSVGQGVDGNTIYF. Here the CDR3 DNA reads TGTGCCAGCAGCGTGGGACAGGGAGTCGATGGAAACACCATATATTTT.

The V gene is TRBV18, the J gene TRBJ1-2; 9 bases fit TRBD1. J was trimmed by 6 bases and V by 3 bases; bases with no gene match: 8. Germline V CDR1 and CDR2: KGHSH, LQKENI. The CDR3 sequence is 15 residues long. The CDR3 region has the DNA TGTGCCAGCTCACCCCGGGACAGGGAAGTCCATGGCTACACCTTC. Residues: CASSPRDREVHGYTF.

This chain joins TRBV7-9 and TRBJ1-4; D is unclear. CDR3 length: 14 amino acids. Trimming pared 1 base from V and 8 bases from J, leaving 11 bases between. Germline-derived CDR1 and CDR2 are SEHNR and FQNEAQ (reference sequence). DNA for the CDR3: TGTGCCAGCAGCTTAGACGCGGGATACGAAAAACTGTTTTTT. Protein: CASSLDAGYEKLFF.

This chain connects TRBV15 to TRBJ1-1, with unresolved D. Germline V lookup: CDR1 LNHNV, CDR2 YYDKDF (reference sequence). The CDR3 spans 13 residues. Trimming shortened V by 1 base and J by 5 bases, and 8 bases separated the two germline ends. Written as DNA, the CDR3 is TGTGCCACCAGCAGAGCCAGCGGGACTGAAGCTTTCTTT. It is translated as CATSRASGTEAFF.

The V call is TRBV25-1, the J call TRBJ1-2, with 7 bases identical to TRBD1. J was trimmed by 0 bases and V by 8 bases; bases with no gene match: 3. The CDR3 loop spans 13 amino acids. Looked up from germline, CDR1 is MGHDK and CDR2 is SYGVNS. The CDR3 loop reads CASRDSANYGYTF. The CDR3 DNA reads TGTGCCAGCCGGGACAGCGCTAACTATGGCTACACCTTC.

The CDR3 is CASSVTEPPGYTF. In DNA form, the CDR3 reads TGTGCCAGCAGTGTGACAGAGCCGCCCGGCTACACCTTC. This chain uses TRBV28 with TRBJ1-2; tentatively, D is TRBD1 (5 bases). The CDR3 contains 13 residues. The germline V and J ends were trimmed by 5 bases and 8 bases, with 15 bases remaining between them. Germline loops: CDR1 MDHEN, CDR2 SYDVKM.

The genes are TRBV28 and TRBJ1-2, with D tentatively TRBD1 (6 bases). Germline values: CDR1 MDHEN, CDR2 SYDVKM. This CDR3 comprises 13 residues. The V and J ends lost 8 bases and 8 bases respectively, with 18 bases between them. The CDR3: CASSTGGAQGYTF. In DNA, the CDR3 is TGTGCCAGCTCTACCGGGGGGGCGCAAGGCTACACCTTC.

The CDR3 loop reads CASSDPSGANVLTF. The CDR3 DNA sequence: TGTGCCAGCAGTGACCCTTCTGGGGCCAACGTCCTGACTTTC. The chain couples TRBV25-1 to TRBJ2-6; D remains unclear. With 3 bases removed from V and 1 base from J, the gap between germline ends came to 4 bases. The CDR3 spans 14 residues. Germline V gene data show CDR1 as MGHDK and CDR2 as SYGVNS.

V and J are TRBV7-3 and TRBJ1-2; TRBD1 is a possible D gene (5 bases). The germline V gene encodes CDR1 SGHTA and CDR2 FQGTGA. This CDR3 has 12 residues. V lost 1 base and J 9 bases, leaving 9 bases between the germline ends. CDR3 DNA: TGTGCCAGCAGCTTAAGGGGGGACCGCTACACCTTC. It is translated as CASSLRGDRYTF.

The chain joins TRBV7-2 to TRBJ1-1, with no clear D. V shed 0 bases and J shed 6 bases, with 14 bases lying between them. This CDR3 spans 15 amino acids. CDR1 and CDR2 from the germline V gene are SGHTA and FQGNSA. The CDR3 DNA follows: TGTGCCAGCAGCTTAGCGTCGGGAGTGAGTTCTGAAGCTTTCTTT. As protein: CASSLASGVSSEAFF.

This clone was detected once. CDR3 sequence reads: CAWTGADTEAFF. In DNA, the CDR3 is TGTGCCTGGACAGGGGCAGACACTGAAGCTTTCTTT. The chain couples TRBV30 to TRBJ1-1, with D perhaps matching TRBD1 (6 bases). This CDR3 contains 12 residues. Germline assignment: CDR1 GTSNPN and CDR2 SVGIG (reference sequence). Trimming took 4 bases from V and 3 from J, leaving 9 bases between them.

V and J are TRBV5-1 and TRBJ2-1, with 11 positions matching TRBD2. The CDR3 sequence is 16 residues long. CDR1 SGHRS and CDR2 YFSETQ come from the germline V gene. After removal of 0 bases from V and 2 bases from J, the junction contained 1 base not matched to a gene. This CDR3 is CASSLGLAGTYNEQFF. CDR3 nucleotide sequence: TGCGCCAGCAGCTTGGGACTAGCGGGGACCTACAATGAGCAGTTCTTC.

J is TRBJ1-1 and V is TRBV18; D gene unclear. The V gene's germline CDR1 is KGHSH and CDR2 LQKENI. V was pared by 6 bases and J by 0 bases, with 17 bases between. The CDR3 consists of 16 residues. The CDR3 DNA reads TGTGCCAGCTCGCCTAAAAGAGGAAATATGAACACTGAAGCTTTCTTT. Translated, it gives CASSPKRGNMNTEAFF.

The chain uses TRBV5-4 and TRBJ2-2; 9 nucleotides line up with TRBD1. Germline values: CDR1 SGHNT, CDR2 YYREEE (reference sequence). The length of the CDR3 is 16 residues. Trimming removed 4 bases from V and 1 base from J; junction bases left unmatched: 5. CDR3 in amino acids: CASSGNRGQNTGELFF. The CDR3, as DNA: TGTGCCAGCAGCGGGAACAGGGGGCAGAACACCGGGGAGCTGTTTTTT.

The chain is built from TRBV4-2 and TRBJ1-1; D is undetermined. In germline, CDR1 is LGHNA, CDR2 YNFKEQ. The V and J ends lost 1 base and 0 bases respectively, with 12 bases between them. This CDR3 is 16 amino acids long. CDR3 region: CASSQVKARLNTEAFF. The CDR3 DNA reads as TGTGCCAGCAGCCAAGTTAAGGCCAGGTTGAACACTGAAGCTTTCTTT.

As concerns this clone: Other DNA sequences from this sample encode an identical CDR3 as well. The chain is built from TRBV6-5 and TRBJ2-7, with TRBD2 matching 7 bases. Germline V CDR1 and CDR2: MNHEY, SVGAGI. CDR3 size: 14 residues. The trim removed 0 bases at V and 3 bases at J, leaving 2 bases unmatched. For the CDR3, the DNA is TGTGCCAGCAGTTACTCGTCGGGGGGCTACGAGCAGTACTTC. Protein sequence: CASSYSSGGYEQYF.

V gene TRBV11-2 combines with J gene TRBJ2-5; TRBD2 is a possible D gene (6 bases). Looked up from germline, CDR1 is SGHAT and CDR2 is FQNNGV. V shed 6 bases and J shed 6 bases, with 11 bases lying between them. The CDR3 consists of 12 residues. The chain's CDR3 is CASSRAGQTQYF. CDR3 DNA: TGTGCCAGCAGTCGGGCGGGGCAGACCCAGTACTTC.

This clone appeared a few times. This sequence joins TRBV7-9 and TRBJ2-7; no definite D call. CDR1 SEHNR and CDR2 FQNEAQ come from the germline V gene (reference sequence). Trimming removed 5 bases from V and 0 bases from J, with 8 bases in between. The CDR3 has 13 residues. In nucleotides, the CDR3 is TGTGCCAGCAGCACACCCAGCTCCTACGAGCAGTACTTC. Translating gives CASSTPSSYEQYF.

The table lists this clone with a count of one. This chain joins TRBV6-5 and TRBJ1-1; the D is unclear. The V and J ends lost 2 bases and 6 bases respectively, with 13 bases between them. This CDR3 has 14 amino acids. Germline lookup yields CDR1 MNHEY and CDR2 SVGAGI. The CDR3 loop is CASSYRGGGSEAFF. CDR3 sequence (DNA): TGTGCCAGCAGTTACCGGGGTGGAGGCTCTGAAGCTTTCTTT.

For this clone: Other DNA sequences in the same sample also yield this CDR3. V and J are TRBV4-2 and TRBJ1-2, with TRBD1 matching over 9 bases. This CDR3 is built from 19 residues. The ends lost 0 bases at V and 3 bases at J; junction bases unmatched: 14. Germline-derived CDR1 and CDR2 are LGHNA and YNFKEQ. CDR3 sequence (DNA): TGTGCCAGCAGCCAAGACCCGATCCCCAACAGGGGGCGGGACTATGGCTACACCTTC. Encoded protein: CASSQDPIPNRGRDYGYTF.